Given below is one TCR beta chain in context. This clonotype was detected a few times. The antigen it recognizes is unknown. Base qualities are not recorded, but no much larger clone differs from it by a single base. Library prep was done by RT-PCR. TCRdb names Illumina HiSeq 2500 as the instrument used. TCRdb applied fastp at Q25 and MiXCR to the public reads, then kept only in-frame beta chains. One record per CDR3 amino acid sequence lists the most common genes and DNA. The sample table shows hundreds of thousands of distinct CDR3 sequences, and around a sixth are seen once. Clones ranked in the top ten supply about 9.9% of the sample. This sample was included in a study of response to subunit inactivated influenza vaccine (dated by TCRdb to the late 2010s). Notes on the research overall: To follow how T cells responded to a trivalent subunit inactivated influenza vaccine, the researchers relied on deep quantitative profiling of the T cell receptor repertoire. Study-wide findings and limitations: The authors proposed that each seasonal influenza vaccination may bring in only a limited number of new T cells.

CDR1 SGHTA and CDR2 FQGNSA were looked up in the germline V gene. V was cut back by 8 bases and J by 0 bases, leaving a gap of 10 bases between them. From the cysteine up to the phenylalanine, the CDR3 has a length of 13 residues. The read is trimmed to its CDR3 DNA, 39 bases read in frame from base 1. The specimen was PBMCs from blood, collected 12 days after vaccination. The sequence derives from a man in his forties or fifties who received an inactivated influenza vaccine. Donor details come from another sample of the same person, matched by shared clones. Recombination linked TRBV7-2 to TRBJ1-1, with the D gene uncertain. The CDR3 has the sequence CASGEGMNTEAFF. The sequenced DNA is TGTGCCAGCGGTGAAGGGATGAACACTGAAGCTTTCTTT.